This T cell receptor (beta chain) comes out of a study of T cells in Graves' hyperthyroidism and ophthalmopathy. Study overall: Initial diagnosis, before any treatment, was when peripheral blood was collected.

Whole-study results and caveats: A median approximately 6.8 months before onset, the model predicted ophthalmopathy.

This clonotype has more than one count but fewer than ten. As yet, its antigen is unknown. Diagnosing involved the use of clinical symptoms, serum thyroxine and TRAb, thyroid ultrasound and orbital computed tomography. V was cut by 0 bases and J by 0 bases, with 9 bases left in between. The CDR3 is 16 residues long. Germline assignment: CDR1 MNHNY and CDR2 SVGAGI (reference sequence). It was RNA transcripts that yielded the amplified TCR beta CDR3 regions. Initially, a first-round RT-PCR of the TCR CDR3 employed the HTBI primer set. Using its own MiXCR run on the multiplex PCR reads, TCRdb lists one record per CDR3 protein. This sample has roughly 350,000 distinct CDR3 sequences, with roughly an eighth found just once.

The chain has TRBV6-6 and TRBJ1-3; D gene unclear. The receptor was derived from a woman aged 40 to 49 with Graves' ophthalmopathy. Sequencing was done on a sample of blood. CDR3 sequence: CASSYSSASSGNTIYF. The CDR3 coding sequence is TGTGCCAGCAGTTACTCGAGTGCTAGCTCTGGAAACACCATATATTTT.